The clone carrying this TCR beta chain was recorded a few times. Original processing notes: Estimation of nucleated cell counts was performed using reference gene primer amplification. The repertoire was sequenced with immunoSEQ multiplex PCR; TCRdb's copy has only in-frame clones and lacks some. Clone size and the V and J calls come from that table; the DNA yielded D and trimming. The sample carries 200,000 to 250,000 clones, around 87% recorded once. This sample is drawn from a study of blood T cell repertoires in COVID-19. On the study more broadly: The cDNA or gDNA used as material had been derived from T cells, B-cell-depleted T cells, or PBMCs.

The clonotype comes from a man between 25 and 39 years old who had been exposed to COVID-19. Input material: PBMCs or T cells enriched from blood (not recorded which).

The CDR3 sequence: CAWSVRVQGHYGYTF. CDR3 coding DNA: TGTGCCTGGAGTGTACGTGTACAGGGACACTATGGCTACACCTTC. V and J are TRBV30 and TRBJ1-2, with D tentatively TRBD1 (6 bases). Germline V lookup: CDR1 GTSNPN, CDR2 SVGIG (reference sequence). Trimming left V 0 bases short and J 3 bases short, with 14 bases between. The CDR3 has 15 amino acids.